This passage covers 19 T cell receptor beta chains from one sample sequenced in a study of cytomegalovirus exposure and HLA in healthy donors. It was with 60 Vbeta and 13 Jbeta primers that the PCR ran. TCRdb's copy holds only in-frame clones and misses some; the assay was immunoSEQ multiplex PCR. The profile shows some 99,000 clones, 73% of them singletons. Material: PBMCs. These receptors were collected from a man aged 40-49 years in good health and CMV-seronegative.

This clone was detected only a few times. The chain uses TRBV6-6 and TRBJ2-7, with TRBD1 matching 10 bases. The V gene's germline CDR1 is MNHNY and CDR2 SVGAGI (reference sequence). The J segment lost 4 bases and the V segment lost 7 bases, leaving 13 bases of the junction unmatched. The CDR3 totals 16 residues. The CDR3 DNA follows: TGTGCCAGCAAGCCCGATCAGGGACAGGGGAGGTACGAGCAGTACTTC. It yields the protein CASKPDQGQGRYEQYF.

The CDR3 sequence is CASSQGGTSTDTQYF. DNA of the CDR3: TGTGCCAGCAGTCAGGGCGGGACTAGCACAGATACGCAGTATTTT. This chain links TRBV6-6 with TRBJ2-3; D possibly corresponds to TRBD2 (6 bases). CDR1 and CDR2 (germline): MNHNY, SVGAGI (reference sequence). V lost 5 bases and J 0 bases, leaving 12 bases between the germline ends. This CDR3 is 15 amino acids long.

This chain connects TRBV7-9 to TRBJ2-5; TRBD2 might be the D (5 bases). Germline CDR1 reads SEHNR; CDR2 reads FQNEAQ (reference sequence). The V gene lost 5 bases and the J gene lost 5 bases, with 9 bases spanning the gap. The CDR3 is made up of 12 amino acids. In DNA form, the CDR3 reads TGTGCCAGCAGCCCCTCGGGGGAGACCCAGTACTTC. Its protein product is CASSPSGETQYF.

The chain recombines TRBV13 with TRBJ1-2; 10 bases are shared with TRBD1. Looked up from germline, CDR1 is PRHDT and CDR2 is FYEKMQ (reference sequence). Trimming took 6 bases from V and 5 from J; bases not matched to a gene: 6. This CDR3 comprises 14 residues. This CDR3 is CASRPGTGAYGYTF. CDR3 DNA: TGTGCCAGCAGGCCCGGGACAGGGGCTTATGGCTACACCTTC. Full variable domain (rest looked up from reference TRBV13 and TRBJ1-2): AAGVIQSPRHLIKEKRETATLKCYPIPRHDTVYWYQQGPGQDPQFLISFYEKMQSDKGSIPDRFSAQQFSDYHSELNMSSLELGDSALYFCASRPGTGAYGYTFGSGTRLTVV.

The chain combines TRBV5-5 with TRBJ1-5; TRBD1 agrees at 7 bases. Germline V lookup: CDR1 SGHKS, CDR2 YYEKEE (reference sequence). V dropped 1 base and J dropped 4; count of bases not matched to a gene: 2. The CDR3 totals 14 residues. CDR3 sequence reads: CASSLWTGNQPQHF. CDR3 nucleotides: TGTGCCAGCAGCTTGTGGACAGGTAATCAGCCCCAGCATTTT.

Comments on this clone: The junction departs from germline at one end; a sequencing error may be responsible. In DNA, the CDR3 is TGCGCCAGCAGACAAGAAGCGTTCCAGGGCTACGAGCAGTACTTC. It codes for CASRQEAFQGYEQYF. The V and J genes are TRBV4-3 and TRBJ2-7, with D tentatively TRBD1 (5 bases). CDR1 LGHNA and CDR2 YSLEER come from the germline V gene. The CDR3 spans 15 residues.

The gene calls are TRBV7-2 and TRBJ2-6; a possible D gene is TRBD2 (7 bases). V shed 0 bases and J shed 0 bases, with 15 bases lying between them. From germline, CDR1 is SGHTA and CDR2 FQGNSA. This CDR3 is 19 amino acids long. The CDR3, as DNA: TGTGCCAGCAGCTTAGCAGCGGGACAACGCTTCTCTGGGGCCAACGTCCTGACTTTC. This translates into CASSLAAGQRFSGANVLTF.

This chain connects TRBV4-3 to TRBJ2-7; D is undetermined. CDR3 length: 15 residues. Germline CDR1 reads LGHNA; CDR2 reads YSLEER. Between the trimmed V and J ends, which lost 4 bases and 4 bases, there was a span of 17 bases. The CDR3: CASSLVDNVGYEQYF. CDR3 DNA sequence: TGCGCCAGCAGCCTCGTTGACAACGTCGGTTACGAGCAGTACTTC.

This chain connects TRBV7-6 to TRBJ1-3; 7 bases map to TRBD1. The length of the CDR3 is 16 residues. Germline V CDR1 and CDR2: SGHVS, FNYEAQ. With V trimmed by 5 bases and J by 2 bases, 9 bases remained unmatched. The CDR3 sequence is CASSATLGQAGNTIYF. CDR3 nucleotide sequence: TGTGCCAGCAGCGCTACCCTAGGACAGGCTGGAAACACCATATATTTT.

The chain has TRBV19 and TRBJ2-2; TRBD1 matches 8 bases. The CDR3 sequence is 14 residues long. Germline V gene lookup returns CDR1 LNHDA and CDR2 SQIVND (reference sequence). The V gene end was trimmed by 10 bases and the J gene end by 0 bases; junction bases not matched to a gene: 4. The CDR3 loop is CATRGQANTGELFF. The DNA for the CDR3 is TGTGCCACCCGGGGACAGGCGAACACCGGGGAGCTGTTTTTT.

CDR3 sequence: CASSRTVAGSPLHF. In nucleotides, the CDR3 is TGTGCCAGCAGCCGGACAGTAGCGGGATCACCCCTCCACTTT. V gene TRBV7-2 combines with J gene TRBJ1-6; a weak D match, TRBD1 (6 bases). The length of the CDR3 is 14 residues. Germline CDR1 and CDR2: SGHTA and FQGNSA. Deletions cut 5 bases from V and 10 bases from J, with 15 bases between.

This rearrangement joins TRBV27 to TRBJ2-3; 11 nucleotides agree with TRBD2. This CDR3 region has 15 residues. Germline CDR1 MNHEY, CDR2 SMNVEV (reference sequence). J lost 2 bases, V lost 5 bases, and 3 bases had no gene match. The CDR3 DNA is TGTGCCAGCAGTGTAGCGGGGGGGACCACAGATACGCAGTATTTT. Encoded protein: CASSVAGGTTDTQYF.

In DNA, the CDR3 is TGTGCCAGCACCCCGACAGGCGCTAACTATGGCTACACCTTC. Translation gives CASTPTGANYGYTF. The V call is TRBV28, the J call TRBJ1-2; TRBD1 might be the D (6 bases). The CDR3 loop spans 14 amino acids. Germline lookup yields CDR1 MDHEN and CDR2 SYDVKM. V gave up 7 bases and J gave up 0 bases, with 12 bases separating them.

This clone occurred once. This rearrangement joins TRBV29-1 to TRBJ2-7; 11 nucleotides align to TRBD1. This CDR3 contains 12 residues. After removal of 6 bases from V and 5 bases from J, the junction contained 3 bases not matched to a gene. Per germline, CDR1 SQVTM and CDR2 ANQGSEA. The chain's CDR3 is CSVGQGGDEQYF. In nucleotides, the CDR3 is TGCAGCGTGGGACAGGGGGGCGACGAGCAGTACTTC.

The CDR3 spells CASSLDRDEQYF. CDR3 DNA: TGTGCCAGCAGTCTGGACAGGGACGAGCAGTACTTC. V and J are TRBV27 and TRBJ2-7; 8 nucleotides match TRBD1. This CDR3 contains 12 residues. In germline, CDR1 is MNHEY, CDR2 SMNVEV (reference sequence). Unmatched junction bases numbered 2, after V lost 5 bases and J lost 5 bases.

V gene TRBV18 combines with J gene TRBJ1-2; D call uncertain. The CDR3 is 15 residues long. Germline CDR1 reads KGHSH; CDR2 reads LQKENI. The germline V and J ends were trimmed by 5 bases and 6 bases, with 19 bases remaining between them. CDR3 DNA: TGTGCCAGCTCAGAGCTTTTAGGCGGCAGAAATGGCTACACCTTC. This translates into CASSELLGGRNGYTF.

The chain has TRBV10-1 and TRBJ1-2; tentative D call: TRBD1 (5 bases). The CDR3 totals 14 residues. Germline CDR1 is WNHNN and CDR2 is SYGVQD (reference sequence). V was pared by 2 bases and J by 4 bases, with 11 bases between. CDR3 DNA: TGCGCCAGCAGTGAGCATTTTCAGGGCTATGGCTACACCTTC. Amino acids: CASSEHFQGYGYTF.

CDR3 coding DNA: TGTGCCAGCAGCCAAGGACTAGGTTACGAGCAGTACTTC. Amino acid sequence: CASSQGLGYEQYF. The genes are TRBV4-2 and TRBJ2-7; a weak D match, TRBD2 (6 bases). The CDR3 consists of 13 residues. V was cut by 1 base and J by 4 bases, with 8 bases left in between. Germline-derived CDR1 and CDR2 are LGHNA and YNFKEQ.

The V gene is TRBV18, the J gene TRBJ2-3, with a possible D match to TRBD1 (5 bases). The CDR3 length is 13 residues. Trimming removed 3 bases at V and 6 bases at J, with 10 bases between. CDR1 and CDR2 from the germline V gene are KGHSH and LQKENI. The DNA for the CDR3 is TGTGCCAGCTCACCCGGACATCAGGATACGCAGTATTTT. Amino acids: CASSPGHQDTQYF. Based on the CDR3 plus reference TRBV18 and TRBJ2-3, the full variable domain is NAGVMQNPRHLVRRRGQEARLRCSPMKGHSHVYWYRQLPEEGLKFMVYLQKENIIDESGMPKERFSAEFPKEGPSILRIQQVVRGDSAAYFCASSPGHQDTQYFGPGTRLTVL.